This TCR beta chain is drawn from a study of cytotoxic CD8 clonotypes in ibrutinib-treated CLL. Study at large: Responses: around 24 partial, 2 complete; after median around 64 months, about 15 stayed remitted, roughly 12 progressed.

Concerning this clone itself: What it binds is not known.

Overall study findings and caveats: Sustained-remission and progressing patients were not sampled at matched times. Against age-matched healthy donors, baseline clonality ran higher and tracked circulating CD8+ T-cell counts. Public clonotypes occurred uncommonly; on treatment, they contracted or remained stable.

The protocol was immunoSEQ multiplex PCR, while the TCRdb copy is restricted to in-frame clones and leaves out a portion. The sample contains about 140,000 clones, 70% to 85% of which appear only once. The germline CDR1 and CDR2 sequences are SNHLY and FYNNEI. The CDR3 is made up of 16 amino acids. The V end lost 5 bases, the J end lost 0 bases, and 16 bases lay between the germline ends. This chain connects TRBV2 to TRBJ1-2, with unresolved D. The source was PBMCs, collected after 12 months of ibrutinib treatment. This sequence was found in a human donor with chronic lymphocytic leukemia. The CDR3 region has the DNA TGTGCCAGCAGTATAGGTCTACCCCAAGCTAACTATGGCTACACCTTC. This encodes CASSIGLPQANYGYTF. The full variable domain, rest sourced from reference TRBV2 and TRBJ1-2, is EPEVTQTPSHQVTQMGQEVILRCVPISNHLYFYWYRQILGQKVEFLVSFYNNEISEKSEIFDDQFSVERPDGSNFTLKIRSTKLEDSAMYFCASSIGLPQANYGYTFGSGTRLTVV.